The 8 T cell receptor beta chains below all came from one sample that was sequenced in a study of cytomegalovirus exposure and HLA in healthy donors (TCRdb year 2017). Library preparation used the immunoSEQ multiplex PCR assay. This immuneACCESS table, as held by TCRdb, lists in-frame sequences with V and J called but not all clones. Of the missing ones, under half trace to an unresolved V gene in checked studies; the others have no known cause. The sample contains under 200,000 clones, around nine tenths of them found a single time. Around 2% of the sample is held by the ten biggest clonotypes. The sample consisted of PBMCs. Receptors were obtained from a woman between 18 and 30 years old in good health and CMV-seronegative.

In its sample, this clone was seen once. V usage is TRBV7-9 and J usage is TRBJ2-1; D is unclear. The V and J ends lost 1 base and 8 bases respectively, with 15 bases between them. This CDR3 is built from 15 residues. CDR1 is SEHNR and CDR2 is FQNEAQ in the germline V gene (reference sequence). For the CDR3, the DNA is TGTGCCAGCAGCTTAGGACTTCTGGTGGTCGATGAGCAGTTCTTC. This translates into CASSLGLLVVDEQFF.

There are a few counts of this clone. This chain joins TRBV5-4 and TRBJ2-2; 10 bases align to TRBD2. CDR3 length: 16 amino acids. Losses at the gene ends were 4 bases for V and 7 bases for J; bases not matched to a gene: 10. Looked up from germline, CDR1 is SGHNT and CDR2 is YYREEE (reference sequence). CDR3 coding DNA: TGTGCCAGCAGCCCGTTAGCGGGGGGCCAAAACGGGGAGCTGTTTTTT. It specifies CASSPLAGGQNGELFF.

This chain uses TRBV27 with TRBJ1-3; 7 positions match TRBD1. J was trimmed by 4 bases and V by 2 bases; bases with no gene match: 14. The length of the CDR3 is 18 residues. The germline gives CDR1 MNHEY, CDR2 SMNVEV (reference sequence). The chain's CDR3 is CASSLIQPPGQEGNTIYF. DNA for the CDR3: TGTGCCAGCAGTTTAATTCAGCCCCCCGGACAGGAGGGAAACACCATATATTTT.

This chain links TRBV2 with TRBJ1-6; weak D call: TRBD1 (6 bases). Trimming stripped 6 bases from V and 10 bases from J, with 16 bases between. The CDR3 extends over 14 amino acids. Germline assignment: CDR1 SNHLY and CDR2 FYNNEI. CDR3 in DNA: TGTGCCAGCAGAGGGGGGGCAGGAACATCACCCCTCCACTTT. The encoded protein is CASRGGAGTSPLHF.

This chain connects TRBV27 to TRBJ2-5; tentatively, D is TRBD1 (7 bases). Germline values: CDR1 MNHEY, CDR2 SMNVEV (reference sequence). The CDR3 loop spans 18 amino acids. V was trimmed by 6 bases and J by 5 bases, leaving 28 bases between them. The CDR3 sequence is CASSFGTASQGGLETQYF. The DNA for the CDR3 is TGTGCCAGCAGCTTCGGGACAGCCAGTCAGGGGGGTCTGGAGACCCAGTACTTC.

This chain connects TRBV7-8 to TRBJ2-7; D perhaps matches TRBD1 (5 bases). Germline CDR1 SGHVS, CDR2 FQNEAQ. The CDR3 spans 12 residues. V shed 2 bases and J shed 4 bases, with 6 bases lying between them. Written as DNA, the CDR3 is TGTGCCAGCAGCTTAAAGGGGTACGAGCAGTACTTC. This encodes CASSLKGYEQYF.

This chain joins TRBV6-1 and TRBJ2-3, with D possibly TRBD1 on 6 matching bases. This CDR3 has 15 amino acids. The V gene lost 7 bases and the J gene lost 0 bases, with 14 bases spanning the gap. Germline V lookup: CDR1 MNHNS, CDR2 SASEGT. CDR3: CASILDRASTDTQYF. The CDR3 DNA reads as TGTGCCAGCATTCTGGACAGAGCTAGCACAGATACGCAGTATTTT.

This sequence joins TRBV6-6 and TRBJ2-7; D is perhaps TRBD2 (5 bases). CDR3 length: 15 residues. Looked up from germline, CDR1 is MNHNY and CDR2 is SVGAGI (reference sequence). Trimming took off 0 bases at V and 2 bases at J, with 11 bases between the two ends. The CDR3 here is CASSYSWTGTYEQYF. CDR3 bases: TGTGCCAGCAGTTACTCGTGGACTGGTACCTACGAGCAGTACTTC.